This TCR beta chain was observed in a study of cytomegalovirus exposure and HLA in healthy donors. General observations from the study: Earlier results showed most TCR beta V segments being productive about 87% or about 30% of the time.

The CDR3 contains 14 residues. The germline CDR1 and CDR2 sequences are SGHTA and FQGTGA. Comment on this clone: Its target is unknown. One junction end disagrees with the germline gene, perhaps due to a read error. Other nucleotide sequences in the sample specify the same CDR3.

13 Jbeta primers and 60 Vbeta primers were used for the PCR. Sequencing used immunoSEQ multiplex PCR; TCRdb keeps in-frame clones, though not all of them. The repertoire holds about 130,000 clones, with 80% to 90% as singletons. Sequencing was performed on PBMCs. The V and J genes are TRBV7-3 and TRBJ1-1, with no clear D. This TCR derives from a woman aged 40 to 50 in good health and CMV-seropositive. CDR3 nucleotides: TGCGCCAGCAGCTTGGGCCCCATGAACACTGAAGCTTTCTTT. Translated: CASSLGPMNTEAFF. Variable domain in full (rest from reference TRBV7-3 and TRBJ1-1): GAGVSQTPSNKVTEKGKYVELRCDPISGHTALYWYRQSLGQGPEFLIYFQGTGAADDSGLPNDRFFAVRPEGSVSTLKIQRTERGDSAVYLCASSLGPMNTEAFFGQGTRLTVV.